What follows is one T cell receptor beta chain and its context. The age range of participants was about 18 to 89 years, with residence in fewer than 25 US areas. The data derive from a study of blood T cell repertoires in COVID-19. Study background: PBMCs, B-cell-depleted T cells, or T cells were the source of the cDNA or gDNA that made up the material.

Clones were read by immunoSEQ multiplex PCR, and TCRdb kept only the in-frame ones, dropping some. The sample shows around 300,000 clones, 90% of them seen only once. Trimming cost V 2 bases and J 3 bases; bases outside gene matches: 8. CDR3 length: 15 amino acids. CDR1 is SGHRS, CDR2 YFSETQ, per germline. Sequencing was performed on PBMCs or T cells enriched from blood (not recorded which). The chain has TRBV5-1 and TRBJ2-7; TRBD1 agrees at 7 bases. The TCR was taken from a woman between 18 and 30 years old with acute COVID-19. DNA for the CDR3: TGCGCCAGCAGCTTAGCAACAGGGGCTAACTACGAGCAGTACTTC. Amino acids: CASSLATGANYEQYF.